One and the same sample provided the 2 T cell receptor beta chains below, sequenced in a study of blood T cell repertoires in COVID-19. The table came from immunoSEQ multiplex PCR; TCRdb's copy has only in-frame clones and leaves some out. The sample lists 150,000 to 200,000 clones, 75% to 90% occurring once. The specimen was peripheral blood. The receptors shown here come from a human donor with active or convalescent COVID-19. The donor label of this sample is uncertain.

This sequence joins TRBV11-3 and TRBJ2-2; D is unresolved. The ends were cut back, 5 bases at V and 6 bases at J, with 4 bases in the middle. Germline CDR1 is SGHNT and CDR2 is YENEEA. The CDR3 runs 11 residues. The CDR3 region has the DNA TGTGCCAGCAGCCCGGCCGGGGAGCTGTTTTTT. Protein: CASSPAGELFF.

This chain uses TRBV28 with TRBJ1-2, with 12 nucleotides matching TRBD1. CDR1 is MDHEN and CDR2 is SYDVKM in the germline V gene. V shed 4 bases and J 7 bases; nucleotides not matched to a gene: 1. There are 13 residues in the CDR3. CDR3 nucleotides: TGTGCCAGCAGTTGGGACAGGGGGCCTGGCTACACCTTC. Its protein product is CASSWDRGPGYTF.